This T cell receptor (beta chain) appears in the sequencing data of a study of CD8 T cells in Susac syndrome (dated by TCRdb to the late 2010s). About the study as a whole: Among the Susac syndrome patients who were sequenced, clinically active disease was present in over 5 and clinical remission was observed in roughly eight. At blood withdrawal, Susac syndrome patients were therapy-naive, treated with corticosteroids (with IVIg additionally given to some), or treated with IVIg alone. Repertoire sequencing was used to test whether CD8+ T cell activation and differentiation in Susac syndrome was antigen driven.

This clonotype was counted only a few times. No cognate antigen has been identified for it. No much larger clone exists at a distance of one base, and base qualities are not known. V is cut back by 5 bases and J by 3 bases, with 6 bases in the junction unmatched. The germline V gene gives CDR1 as SGHTA and CDR2 as FQGTGA. From its cysteine to its phenylalanine, the CDR3 spans 15 amino acids. The read is trimmed to its CDR3 DNA, 45 bases read in frame from base 1. RNA was extracted using the RNeasy kit, and roughly 0.5 to 1 microgram was reverse transcribed with random hexamers. The immunoSEQ multiplex PCR assay, covering 54 Vbeta and 13 Jbeta segments, was used to amplify TCR beta CDR3 regions. PCR amplification bias was corrected using a synthetic template baseline for primer optimization and computational correction. Per the original workflow: Reads were annotated to V, D and J genes per IMGT and analyzed with immunoSEQ Analyzer, keeping only productive sequences. Clonality was computed as one minus Shannon entropy normalized by log2 of the number of productive unique sequences. For each patient and control, public and private clones were evaluated among the 100 most prevalent clones. Clones were defined as Susac-specific if absent from the healthy and MS cohorts, from some 1,000 published viral clones and from other ImmuneACCESS disease sequences. The raw public reads went through TCRdb reprocessing: fastp at Q25, MiXCR clone calling, in-frame beta chains kept. All rows with the same CDR3 protein become a single entry with the most common DNA and genes. What appears here as the V and J calls and clone size reflects TCRdb's work, not the paper's. For this sample the table gives under 200,000 distinct CDR3 sequences, of which roughly 92% were detected only once. 0.12% of the sample goes to the ten largest clones.

What the authors observed across the whole study: The TCR sequencing and HLA analysis was acknowledged to have included a relatively small number of individuals. In the CD4+ T cell repertoire of Susac syndrome patients, clonal expansion was not detected.

High-throughput TCR beta sequencing profiled peripheral blood CD8+ and CD4+ T cells from healthy donors, Susac syndrome patients and multiple sclerosis patients. The Susac syndrome patients fulfilled recently defined diagnostic criteria for definite or probable disease. Bulk CD8+ and CD4+ T cells were purified by magnetic negative isolation, whereas CD8+ TEMRA cells were enriched by FACS. Blood was collected in EDTA tubes and processed within 24 hours, with PBMCs isolated through density gradient centrifugation. PBMCs destined for TCR sequencing were cryopreserved in liquid nitrogen and later thawed in a 37 °C water bath. Purity of sorted or isolated CD4+, CD8+ and CD8+ TEMRA cells was at least 90%.

The sequencing input was CD4+ T cells from PBMCs. This sequence originates from a human donor with Susac syndrome. The sequence links TRBV7-3 to TRBJ2-3, and 9 junction bases match TRBD2. The DNA is as follows: TGTGCCAGCAGCCCAGGGACTAGCAGGACAGATACGCAGTATTTT. Its translation reads: CASSPGTSRTDTQYF.